This T cell receptor (beta chain) stems from a study of OX40 agonist ivuxolimab in advanced cancers. Sequencing was performed with immunoSEQ multiplex PCR; in TCRdb, only in-frame clones are kept and a portion is missing. The sample lists 89,000 or so clones; almost 90% were seen once. The CDR3 extends over 13 amino acids. The ends were cut back, 4 bases at V and 4 bases at J, with 11 bases in the middle. The germline V gene has CDR1 SGHDT and CDR2 YYEEEE. The specimen comprised CD4+ or CD8+ T cells sorted from blood, sampled in a trial of the OX40 agonist ivuxolimab. The receptor was derived from an adult with an advanced solid tumor such as melanoma, head and neck, liver or kidney cancer. V usage is TRBV5-6 and J usage is TRBJ2-5, with TRBD2 as a possible D gene (6 bases). In DNA, the CDR3 is TGTGCCAGCAGCACCAAGCGGGTAGAGACCCAGTACTTC. This translates into CASSTKRVETQYF.